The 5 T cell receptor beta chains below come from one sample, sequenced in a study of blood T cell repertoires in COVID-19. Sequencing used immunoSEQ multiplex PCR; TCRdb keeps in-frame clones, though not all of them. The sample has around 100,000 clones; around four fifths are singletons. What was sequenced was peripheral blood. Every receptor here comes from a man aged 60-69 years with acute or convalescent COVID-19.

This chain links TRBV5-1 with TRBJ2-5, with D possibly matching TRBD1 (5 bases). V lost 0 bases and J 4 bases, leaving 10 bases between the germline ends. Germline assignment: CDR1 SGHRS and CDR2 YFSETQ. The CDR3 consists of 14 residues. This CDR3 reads CASSLAGQGETQYF. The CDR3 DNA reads TGCGCCAGCAGCTTGGCCGGGCAGGGAGAGACCCAGTACTTC.

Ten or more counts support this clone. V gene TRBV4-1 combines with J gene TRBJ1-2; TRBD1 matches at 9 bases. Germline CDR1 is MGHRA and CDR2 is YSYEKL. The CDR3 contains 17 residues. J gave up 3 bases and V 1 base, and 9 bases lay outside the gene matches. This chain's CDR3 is CASSQVGGTGLHYGYTF. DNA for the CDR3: TGCGCCAGCAGCCAAGTTGGGGGGACAGGGCTTCACTATGGCTACACCTTC.

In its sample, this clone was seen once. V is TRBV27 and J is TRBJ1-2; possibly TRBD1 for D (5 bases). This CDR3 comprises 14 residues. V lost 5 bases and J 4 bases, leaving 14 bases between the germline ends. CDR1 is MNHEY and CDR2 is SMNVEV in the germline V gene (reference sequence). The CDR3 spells CASSNRKLPYGYTF. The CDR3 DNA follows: TGTGCCAGCAGTAACAGGAAACTACCCTATGGCTACACCTTC.

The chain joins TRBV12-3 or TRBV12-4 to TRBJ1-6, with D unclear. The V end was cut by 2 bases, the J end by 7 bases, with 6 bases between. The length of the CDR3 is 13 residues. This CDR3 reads CASSLTVNSPLHF. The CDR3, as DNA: TGTGCCAGCAGTTTAACAGTGAATTCACCCCTCCACTTT.

CDR3 in amino acids: CASSSGFGTEAFF. The CDR3 DNA sequence: TGTGCCAGCAGCTCGGGGTTTGGCACTGAAGCTTTCTTT. The V call is TRBV7-9, the J call TRBJ1-1; D call uncertain. Trimming left V 4 bases short and J 4 bases short, with 10 bases between. The CDR3 covers 13 residues. Germline V CDR1 and CDR2: SEHNR, FQNEAQ (reference sequence).